The 31 T cell receptor beta chains in this list originate from one sample, sequenced in a study of post-analysis software for immune sequencing data. Study-wide points: TRBV segments more frequent in patients than in controls numbered roughly 5 and included TRBV5-6, TRBV5-1 and TRBV20-1.

Their specific antigens are unknown. Prepared libraries of TCR beta cDNA carried unique molecular identifiers. One entry per CDR3 protein results from TCRdb running MiXCR on the PCR reads. The data contain hundreds of thousands of distinct CDR3 sequences, 44% of them singletons. Sequences were obtained from blood. These receptors all stem from a girl under 18 with multiple sclerosis.

The V call is TRBV29-1, the J call TRBJ2-5; 10 bases are a match to TRBD2. The germline CDR1 and CDR2 sequences are SQVTM and ANQGSEA. There are 13 residues in the CDR3. V gave up 8 bases and J gave up 3 bases; unmatched junction bases: 6. The CDR3 DNA reads TGCAGCATTACTAGCGGGACGGAAGAGACCCAGTACTTC. It specifies CSITSGTEETQYF.

This clonotype was observed a handful of times. This rearrangement joins TRBV20-1 to TRBJ2-7, with TRBD2 matching over 8 bases. Germline values: CDR1 DFQATT, CDR2 SNEGSKA (reference sequence). This CDR3 spans 15 amino acids. V lost 0 bases, J lost 2 bases, and 6 bases stayed unmatched. CDR3: CSARDLNGRAYEQYF. For the CDR3, the DNA is TGCAGTGCTAGAGATCTAAACGGGAGGGCCTACGAGCAGTACTTC.

V and J are TRBV7-2 and TRBJ2-7; D unresolved. Trimming cost V 0 bases and J 1 base, with 4 bases left between them. Looked up from germline, CDR1 is SGHTA and CDR2 is FQGNSA. CDR3 length equals 13 residues. CDR3 residues: CASSLAESYEQYF. The CDR3 DNA is TGTGCCAGCAGCTTAGCCGAGTCCTACGAGCAGTACTTC.

The chain recombines TRBV12-3 or TRBV12-4 with TRBJ2-7, with D possibly called TRBD1 or TRBD2 (5 bases each). The CDR3 is 14 amino acids. V was pared by 6 bases and J by 2 bases, with 14 bases between. CDR3 in amino acids: CASRRGPAPYEQYF. CDR3 DNA sequence: TGTGCCAGCAGACGGGGACCAGCGCCCTACGAGCAGTACTTC.

The rearrangement links TRBV7-9 to TRBJ2-5, with 7 bases fitting TRBD2. The CDR3 has 15 amino acids. In germline, CDR1 is SEHNR, CDR2 FQNEAQ (reference sequence). Losses at the gene ends were 2 bases for V and 1 base for J; bases not matched to a gene: 4. The CDR3 reads CASSLLGLLQETQYF. CDR3 in DNA: TGTGCCAGCAGCTTACTGGGACTACTCCAAGAGACCCAGTACTTC.

This chain joins TRBV4-1 and TRBJ2-7, with D perhaps matching TRBD1 (5 bases). Between the trimmed V and J ends, which lost 4 bases and 7 bases, there was a span of 17 bases. The germline V gene has CDR1 MGHRA and CDR2 YSYEKL. This CDR3 spans 14 amino acids. The CDR3 DNA follows: TGCGCCAGCAGCCGTATGGGGCAGGGATCAGAGCAGTACTTC. Protein: CASSRMGQGSEQYF.

The chain carries TRBV9 and TRBJ2-1, with D perhaps TRBD1 or TRBD2 (6 bases each). From germline, CDR1 is SGDLS and CDR2 YYNGEE. V shed 2 bases and J shed 8 bases, with 17 bases lying between them. The CDR3 loop spans 15 amino acids. CDR3 nucleotides: TGTGCCAGCAGCGTCCGGAGGGGGTCGGACGATGAGCAGTTCTTC. Encoded protein: CASSVRRGSDDEQFF.

The sample holds a few counts of this clonotype. V gene TRBV6-8 combines with J gene TRBJ2-7, with 11 bases identical to TRBD2. The CDR3 extends over 16 amino acids. The V and J ends lost 2 bases and 4 bases, in that order; junction bases with no gene match: 7. The germline V gene has CDR1 MNHGY and CDR2 SAAAGT. The CDR3 loop is CASSYPTGTSGYEQYF. The CDR3, as DNA: TGTGCCAGCAGTTACCCGACAGGGACTAGCGGATACGAGCAGTACTTC.

This clonotype was picked up a small number of times. The CDR3 loop is CASSQGRGRQETQYF. In DNA, the CDR3 is TGCGCCAGCAGCCAAGGACGGGGGCGGCAAGAGACCCAGTACTTC. This chain connects TRBV5-1 to TRBJ2-5; D might be TRBD1 or TRBD2, each matching 6 bases. This CDR3 is 15 amino acids long. Trimming took 4 bases from V and 2 from J, leaving 15 bases between them. In germline, CDR1 is SGHRS, CDR2 YFSETQ.

This clonotype occurred a few times. The CDR3 protein is CSVSRTSGGANEQFF. CDR3 nucleotide sequence: TGCAGCGTTTCCCGGACTAGCGGGGGGGCGAATGAGCAGTTCTTC. The chain links TRBV29-1 to TRBJ2-1; 15 bases match TRBD2. Germline V CDR1 and CDR2: SQVTM, ANQGSEA. This CDR3 spans 15 amino acids. The V gene end was trimmed by 5 bases and the J gene end by 7 bases; junction bases not matched to a gene: 6.

This clonotype came up a few times. The V call is TRBV7-6, the J call TRBJ2-5; TRBD2 matches 8 bases. Germline V gives CDR1 SGHVS, CDR2 FNYEAQ. CDR3 size: 16 residues. Unmatched junction bases numbered 10, after V lost 5 bases and J lost 2 bases. CDR3 amino acids: CASSRRKRGTQETQYF. CDR3 DNA sequence: TGTGCCAGCAGCCGCAGAAAGCGGGGGACACAAGAGACCCAGTACTTC.

The sample holds a few counts of this clonotype. The gene calls are TRBV29-1 and TRBJ1-1; D gene ambiguous. V was pared by 3 bases and J by 8 bases, with 10 bases between. CDR1 and CDR2 from the germline V gene are SQVTM and ANQGSEA. This CDR3 spans 11 amino acids. CDR3 DNA: TGCAGCGTTGACTTAGGAGTCGAAGCTTTCTTT. Translated: CSVDLGVEAFF.

This clonotype showed up just a few times. The CDR3 DNA reads TGTGCCAGCAGTTTCGTGACCACCACAGATACGCAGTATTTT. Its translation is CASSFVTTTDTQYF. V is TRBV12-3 or TRBV12-4 and J is TRBJ2-3; no reliable D call. The CDR3 has 14 residues. With 3 bases removed from V and 2 bases from J, the gap between germline ends came to 9 bases.

The genes are TRBV6-4 and TRBJ1-5; TRBD1 might be the D (5 bases). Trimming shortened V by 7 bases and J by 0 bases, and 22 bases separated the two germline ends. The CDR3 consists of 18 residues. Germline-derived CDR1 and CDR2 are MRHNA and SNTAGT. CDR3 loop: CASILRGRTPYSNQPQHF. The CDR3 nucleotides are TGTGCCAGCATCCTTAGGGGCAGGACACCTTATAGCAATCAGCCCCAGCATTTT.

The chain is built from TRBV12-3 or TRBV12-4 and TRBJ2-7; TRBD2 agrees at 8 bases. Trimming cost V 6 bases and J 4 bases; bases outside gene matches: 11. The CDR3 covers 15 residues. Here the CDR3 DNA reads TGTGCCAGCAGCCTTCCCGGGACTAGGAGGTACGAGCAGTACTTC. Amino acid sequence: CASSLPGTRRYEQYF.

The V and J genes are TRBV2 and TRBJ2-5; D could derive from TRBD1 or TRBD2 (5 bases each). This CDR3 is built from 13 residues. Germline CDR1 and CDR2: SNHLY and FYNNEI. V gave up 1 base and J gave up 5 bases, with 8 bases separating them. This CDR3 reads CASSEGDAETQYF. CDR3 coding DNA: TGTGCCAGCAGTGAAGGGGACGCGGAGACCCAGTACTTC.

V gene TRBV7-9 combines with J gene TRBJ2-7; TRBD1 might be the D (6 bases). Germline CDR1 and CDR2: SEHNR and FQNEAQ (reference sequence). The ends were cut back, 4 bases at V and 5 bases at J, with 15 bases in the middle. This CDR3 comprises 14 residues. The CDR3 spells CASSSTTPGDEQYF. The CDR3 DNA reads TGTGCCAGCAGCTCCACTACCCCAGGGGACGAGCAGTACTTC. Full variable domain (rest looked up from reference TRBV7-9 and TRBJ2-7): DTGVSQNPRHKITKRGQNVTFRCDPISEHNRLYWYRQTLGQGPEFLTYFQNEAQLEKSRLLSDRFSAERPKGSFSTLEIQRTEQGDSAMYLCASSSTTPGDEQYFGPGTRLTVT.

V usage is TRBV12-3 or TRBV12-4 and J usage is TRBJ2-1; perhaps D is TRBD1 or TRBD2 (6 bases each). The CDR3 has 17 residues. Trimming cost V 8 bases and J 8 bases, with 28 bases left between them. CDR3 coding DNA: TGTGCCAGCGGCCCTGGCAGAACAGGGAGGCCAAGGGATGAGCAGTTCTTC. Its protein product is CASGPGRTGRPRDEQFF.

This chain joins TRBV5-1 and TRBJ1-2, with 8 bases that match TRBD1. This CDR3 is 15 amino acids long. Losses at the gene ends were 4 bases for V and 4 bases for J; bases not matched to a gene: 9. Germline V CDR1 and CDR2: SGHRS, YFSETQ. The CDR3 sequence is CASSGQQGVIYGYTF. The CDR3 region has the DNA TGCGCCAGCAGCGGCCAACAGGGGGTCATCTATGGCTACACCTTC. The variable domain in full, completed from reference TRBV5-1 and TRBJ1-2, reads KAGVTQTPRYLIKTRGQQVTLSCSPISGHRSVSWYQQTPGQGLQFLFEYFSETQRNKGNFPGRFSGRQFSNSRSEMNVSTLELGDSALYLCASSGQQGVIYGYTFGSGTRLTVV.

This clonotype has a single count. This CDR3 is CASSTRQRAKNIQYF. In DNA form, the CDR3 reads TGTGCCAGCTCTACCAGACAGCGAGCCAAAAACATTCAGTACTTC. This sequence joins TRBV6-5 and TRBJ2-4, with D maybe TRBD1 (5 bases). The germline gives CDR1 MNHEY, CDR2 SVGAGI. The CDR3 is made up of 15 amino acids. Trimming removed 8 bases at V and 0 bases at J, with 14 bases between.

The rearrangement joins TRBV10-3 to TRBJ2-7, with 7 bases aligning to TRBD2. Germline lookup yields CDR1 ENHRY and CDR2 SYGVKD. This CDR3 comprises 15 residues. Germline trimming cut 4 bases from V and 6 bases from J; bases unmatched to any gene: 12. The CDR3 loop is CAISVGTSGGGEQYF. DNA for the CDR3: TGTGCCATCAGTGTAGGGACCTCGGGGGGAGGCGAGCAGTACTTC.

The chain couples TRBV5-1 to TRBJ2-1; 14 nucleotides agree with TRBD2. With V trimmed by 4 bases and J by 4 bases, 4 bases remained unmatched. The CDR3 sequence is 16 residues long. In germline, CDR1 is SGHRS, CDR2 YFSETQ. CDR3: CASSQTSGGAYNEQFF. The CDR3 DNA reads as TGCGCCAGCAGCCAGACTAGCGGGGGGGCGTACAATGAGCAGTTCTTC.

Details on this clonotype: One junction end disagrees with the germline gene, perhaps due to a read error. The gene calls are TRBV10-3 and TRBJ2-3; 9 bases line up with TRBD2. The CDR3 consists of 15 residues. Germline V gene sequence: CDR1 ENHRY, CDR2 SYGVKD. The CDR3 bases are TGTGCCGTCAGTGAGGTAGCGGGAGTAGGTGATACGCAGTATTTT. It codes for CAVSEVAGVGDTQYF.

This clonotype came up a few times. The chain uses TRBV29-1 and TRBJ2-5, with 12 bases matching TRBD2. V lost 4 bases and J lost 5; bases outside the gene matches: 2. From germline, CDR1 is SQVTM and CDR2 ANQGSEA. The CDR3 has 13 residues. In DNA form, the CDR3 reads TGCAGCGTTGGACTAGCGGGAGTTGAGACCCAGTACTTC. It codes for CSVGLAGVETQYF.

This clonotype came up a few times. The V and J genes are TRBV10-3 and TRBJ2-7; 8 bases map to TRBD2. The J segment lost 4 bases and the V segment lost 4 bases, leaving 6 bases of the junction unmatched. CDR3 length equals 14 residues. CDR1 is ENHRY, CDR2 SYGVKD, per germline. The CDR3 nucleotides read TGTGCCATCAGTGTGGGGACTAGGGAGTACGAGCAGTACTTC. It yields the protein CAISVGTREYEQYF.

This chain connects TRBV20-1 to TRBJ2-1; D is tentatively TRBD1 or TRBD2 (6 bases each). The CDR3 is 15 amino acids. V gave up 6 bases and J gave up 2 bases, with 17 bases separating them. Germline CDR1 and CDR2: DFQATT and SNEGSKA (reference sequence). This CDR3 is CSAEGQDRPYNEQFF. The DNA for the CDR3 is TGCAGTGCGGAGGGACAAGACCGTCCCTACAATGAGCAGTTCTTC.

In this sample, this clonotype turned up a few times. The chain carries TRBV25-1 and TRBJ1-1, with unresolved D. The CDR3 runs 14 residues. Trimming pared 0 bases from V and 6 bases from J, leaving 11 bases between. From germline, CDR1 is MGHDK and CDR2 SYGVNS. The CDR3 nucleotides are TGTGCCAGCAGTGAATATGGCGGGCGCGCTGAAGCTTTCTTT. This encodes CASSEYGGRAEAFF. Full variable domain (outside the CDR3, taken from reference TRBV25-1 and TRBJ1-1): EADIYQTPRYLVIGTGKKITLECSQTMGHDKMYWYQQDPGMELHLIHYSYGVNSTEKGDLSSESTVSRIRTEHFPLTLESARPSHTSQYLCASSEYGGRAEAFFGQGTRLTVV.

This chain's CDR3 is CATSDPYRGRNEQFF. In DNA, the CDR3 is TGTGCCACCAGTGACCCTTACAGGGGAAGGAATGAGCAGTTCTTC. The chain links TRBV24-1 to TRBJ2-1; the match to TRBD1 covers 7 bases. Germline V CDR1 and CDR2: KGHDR, SFDVKD. With V trimmed by 4 bases and J by 7 bases, 9 bases remained unmatched. The CDR3 loop spans 15 amino acids.

The V and J genes are TRBV5-5 and TRBJ2-7; 8 bases fit TRBD2. V was clipped by 2 bases and J by 4 bases; unmatched bases: 5. Per the germline V gene, CDR1 is SGHKS and CDR2 is YYEKEE (reference sequence). The CDR3 extends over 14 amino acids. CDR3 bases: TGTGCCAGCAGCTTCTTAGCGGGAATATACGAGCAGTACTTC. Residues: CASSFLAGIYEQYF.

This clonotype was counted a few times. The genes are TRBV20-1 and TRBJ2-3; no definite D call. This CDR3 is 13 amino acids long. The germline V gene has CDR1 DFQATT and CDR2 SNEGSKA (reference sequence). Trimming stripped 5 bases from V and 0 bases from J, with 9 bases between. CDR3 in DNA: TGCAGTGCTGGCGGAGCGAGCACAGATACGCAGTATTTT. Translation: CSAGGASTDTQYF.

CDR3 DNA sequence: TGTGCCTGGAAGGGACTTTATATGGGCACCTACGAGCAGTACTTC. Translated, it gives CAWKGLYMGTYEQYF. The chain recombines TRBV30 with TRBJ2-7; TRBD2 might be the D (6 bases). The CDR3 spans 15 residues. Germline V gives CDR1 GTSNPN, CDR2 SVGIG (reference sequence). V was shortened by 4 bases and J by 2 bases, with 18 bases between the two germline ends. Together with reference TRBV30 and TRBJ2-7, the CDR3 gives the full variable domain: SQTIHQWPATLVQPVGSPLSLECTVEGTSNPNLYWYRQAAGRGLQLLFYSVGIGQISSEVPQNLSASRPQDRQFILSSKKLLLSDSGFYLCAWKGLYMGTYEQYFGPGTRLTVT.